Listed here is a single T cell receptor beta chain. Its target is unknown. The sample originates from a study of PD-1 blockade in classical Hodgkin lymphoma. Looking at the study overall: The study gave patients nivolumab 3 mg/kg intravenously every 2 weeks. Study-wide findings and caveats: By C4D1 there was a significant rise in CD4+ TCR diversity but not in CD8+ TCR diversity.

This sample's time point: cycle 4 day 1 (C4D1), after 5 to 7 weeks of nivolumab. Each of the patients experienced relapse following autologous stem cell transplantation, and their brentuximab vedotin exposure differed. Profiling relied on immunoSEQ multiplex PCR, and the TCRdb table lists in-frame clones only, not all of them. The sample consists of around 92,000 clones, 83% of them appearing once. Looked up from germline, CDR1 is ENHRY and CDR2 is SYGVKD. The junction had 4 bases not matched to a gene; V was cut back by 4 bases and J by 5 bases. The CDR3 has 14 amino acids. The chain is built from TRBV10-3 and TRBJ1-4; 7 positions match TRBD1. The clonotype was recovered from a human donor with classical Hodgkin lymphoma. The input for sequencing was peripheral blood mononuclear cells (PBMCs), taken before the fourth cycle of nivolumab. CDR3 in DNA: TGTGCCATCAGTGCGGGGGACAGCAATGAAAAACTGTTTTTT. It is translated as CAISAGDSNEKLFF.